This TCR beta chain derives from a study of PD-1 blockade in classical Hodgkin lymphoma. The repertoire was sequenced with immunoSEQ multiplex PCR; TCRdb's copy has only in-frame clones and lacks some. Of around 28,000 clones listed, approximately 66% are singletons. In the case of this clone: Its antigen remains unidentified.

Findings of the study overall: Newly diagnosed patients reportedly had lower baseline TCR diversity than healthy donors. Exclusion was applied to patients who started nivolumab under 1 year after ASCT.

Every single patient, without exception, relapsed after autologous stem cell transplantation, and brentuximab vedotin exposure varied. Best responses fell into complete response, partial response or progressive disease. The specimen was peripheral blood mononuclear cells (PBMCs), collected before the second cycle of nivolumab. This sequence originates from a human donor with classical Hodgkin lymphoma.

CDR3 protein: CASSRDSTRTDTQYF. As DNA, the CDR3 is TGTGCCAGCAGTCGGGACAGTACCCGCACAGATACGCAGTATTTT. The chain has TRBV5-4 and TRBJ2-3; 7 nucleotides align to TRBD1. Germline V CDR1 and CDR2: SGHNT, YYREEE (reference sequence). The trim removed 5 bases at V and 1 base at J, leaving 7 bases unmatched. This CDR3 is 15 amino acids long. Filled out from reference TRBV5-4 and TRBJ2-3, the complete variable domain reads ETGVTQSPTHLIKTRGQQVTLRCSSQSGHNTVSWYQQALGQGPQFIFQYYREEENGRGNFPPRFSGLQFPNYSSELNVNALELDDSALYLCASSRDSTRTDTQYFGPGTRLTVL.